A single T cell receptor beta chain is shown here with its context. There is no known antigen for this receptor. Nothing much larger sits one base from this clone, and base qualities are not available. These data come from a study of T-cell reconstitution after alpha-beta-depleted transplantation in children (dated by TCRdb to the mid-2010s). For the study in its entirety: T-cell immune reconstitution after TCRalphabeta/CD19-depleted allogeneic hematopoietic cell transplantation in children was quantitatively tracked in the study by means of TCR repertoire profiling.

The CDR3 spans 14 residues, from the cysteine through the phenylalanine. The DNA shown is the 42-base CDR3, in frame from base 1. V gives up 3 bases and J gives up 5 bases, and the segment between their germline ends measures 11 bases. Study-wide findings and limitations: Over subsequent months, a decline in hyperexpanded clone frequencies was noted, and after one year, T-cell counts and TCRbeta diversity were mostly ascribed to newly produced T cells. In some patients, the high TCRbeta diversity seen at day 60 was put down to recipient T cells and intrathymic progenitors that had survived conditioning. The apparently early alphabetaT-cell count recovery about two months after transplant was reportedly dependent on only several hundred rapidly expanded clones derived from non-depleted graft cells.

Per the publication, the treatment or condition label means: allogeneic hematopoietic cell transplantation with graft depleted of TCRalphabeta T cells and CD19 B cells. The transplant recipients were children given TCRalphabeta/CD19-depleted allogeneic hematopoietic cell grafts. Library preparation used PCR. TCRdb records Illumina HiSeq 2500 as the sequencer. TCR library preparation used molecular barcoding, with unique molecular identifiers applied to normalize quantification of the TCRbeta repertoire. Using fastp trimming at Q25 and MiXCR clonotype assembly, TCRdb reanalyzed the public sequencing data and kept in-frame beta chains. Rows matching on CDR3 protein sequence are summarized as one entry with the most common DNA and genes. The sample yields around 580,000 distinct CDR3 sequences; 27% were counted once. 35% to 40% of the sample is taken by the ten largest.

The sample here was PBMCs, taken before TCRalphabeta/CD19-depleted stem cell transplant. The chain is encoded by TRBV12-3 or TRBV12-4 joined to TRBJ1-3; the D gene identity is not certain. The clonotype originates from a boy younger than two with Wiskott-Aldrich syndrome, due to receive a stem cell transplant. The DNA reads as follows: TGTGCCAGCAGTTTGACACGAGAGAGAAACACCATATATTTT. This gives the protein CASSLTRERNTIYF.